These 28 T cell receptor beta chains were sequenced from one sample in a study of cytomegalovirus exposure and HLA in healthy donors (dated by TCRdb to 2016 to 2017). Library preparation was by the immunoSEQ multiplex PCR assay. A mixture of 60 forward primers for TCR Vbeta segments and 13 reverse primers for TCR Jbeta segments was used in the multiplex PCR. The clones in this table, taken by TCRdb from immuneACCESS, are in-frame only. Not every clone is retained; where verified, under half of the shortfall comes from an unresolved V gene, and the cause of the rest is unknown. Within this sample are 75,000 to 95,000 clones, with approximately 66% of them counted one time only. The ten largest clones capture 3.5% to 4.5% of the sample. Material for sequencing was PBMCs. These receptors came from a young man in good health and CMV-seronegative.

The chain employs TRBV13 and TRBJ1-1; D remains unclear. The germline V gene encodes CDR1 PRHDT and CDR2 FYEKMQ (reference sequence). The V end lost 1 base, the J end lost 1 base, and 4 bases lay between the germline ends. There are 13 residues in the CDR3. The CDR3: CASSLEQNTEAFF. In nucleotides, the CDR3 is TGTGCCAGCAGCTTAGAGCAGAACACTGAAGCTTTCTTT.

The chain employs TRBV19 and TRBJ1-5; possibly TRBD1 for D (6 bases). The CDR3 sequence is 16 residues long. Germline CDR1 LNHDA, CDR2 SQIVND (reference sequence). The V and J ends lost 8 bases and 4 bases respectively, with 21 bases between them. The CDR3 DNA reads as TGTGCCAGTTCTAGACCCGCCGGGGGGGCAAATCAGCCCCAGCATTTT. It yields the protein CASSRPAGGANQPQHF.

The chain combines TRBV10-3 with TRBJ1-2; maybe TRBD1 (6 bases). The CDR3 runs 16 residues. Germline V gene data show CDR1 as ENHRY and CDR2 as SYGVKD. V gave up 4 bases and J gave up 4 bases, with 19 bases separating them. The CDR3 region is CAISADRSWVGYGYTF. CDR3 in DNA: TGTGCCATCAGTGCTGACAGGAGCTGGGTGGGCTATGGCTACACCTTC.

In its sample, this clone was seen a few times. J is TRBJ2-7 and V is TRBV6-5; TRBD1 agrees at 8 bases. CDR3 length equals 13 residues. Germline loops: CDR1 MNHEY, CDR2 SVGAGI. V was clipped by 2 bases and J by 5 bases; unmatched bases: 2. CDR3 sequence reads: CASSYAGGNEQYF. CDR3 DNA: TGTGCCAGCAGTTACGCAGGGGGCAACGAGCAGTACTTC.

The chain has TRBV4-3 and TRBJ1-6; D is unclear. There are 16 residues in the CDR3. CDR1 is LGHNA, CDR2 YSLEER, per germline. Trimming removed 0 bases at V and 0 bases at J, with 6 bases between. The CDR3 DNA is TGCGCCAGCAGCCAAGATCGGAGCTCCTATAATTCACCCCTCCACTTT. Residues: CASSQDRSSYNSPLHF.

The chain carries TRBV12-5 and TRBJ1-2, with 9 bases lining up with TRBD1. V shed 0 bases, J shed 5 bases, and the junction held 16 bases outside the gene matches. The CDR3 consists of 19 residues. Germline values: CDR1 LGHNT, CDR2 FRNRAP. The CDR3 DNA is TGTGCTAGTGGTTTGGTATTGAGGGACAGGGAGGGAGTGCCTTATGGCTACACCTTC. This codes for CASGLVLRDREGVPYGYTF.

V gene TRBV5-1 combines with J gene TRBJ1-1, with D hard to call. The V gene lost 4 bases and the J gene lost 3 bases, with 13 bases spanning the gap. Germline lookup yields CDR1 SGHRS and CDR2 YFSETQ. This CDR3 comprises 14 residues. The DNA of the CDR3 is TGCGCCAGCAGCGCAGGCACAGTTTACACTGAAGCTTTCTTT. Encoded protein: CASSAGTVYTEAFF.

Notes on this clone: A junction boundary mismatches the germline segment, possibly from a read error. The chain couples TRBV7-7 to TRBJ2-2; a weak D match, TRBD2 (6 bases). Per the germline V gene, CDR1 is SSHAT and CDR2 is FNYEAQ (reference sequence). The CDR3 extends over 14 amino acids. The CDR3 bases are TGTGCTAGCAGATTCGGGAGTACCACCGGGGAGCTGTTTTTT. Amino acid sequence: CASRFGSTTGELFF.

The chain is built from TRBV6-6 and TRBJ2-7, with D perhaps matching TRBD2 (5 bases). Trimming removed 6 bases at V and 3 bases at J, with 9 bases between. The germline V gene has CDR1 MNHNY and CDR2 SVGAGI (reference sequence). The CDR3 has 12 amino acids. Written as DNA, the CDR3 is TGTGCCAGCAGGAACCGGGACTACGAGCAGTACTTC. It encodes CASRNRDYEQYF.

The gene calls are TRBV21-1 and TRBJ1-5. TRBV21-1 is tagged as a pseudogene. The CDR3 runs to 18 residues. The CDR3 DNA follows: TGTGCCAGCAGCAAAGCACGGGGGAAGAGTAGAGGTAATCAGCCCCAGCATTTT. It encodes CASSKARGKSRGNQPQHF.

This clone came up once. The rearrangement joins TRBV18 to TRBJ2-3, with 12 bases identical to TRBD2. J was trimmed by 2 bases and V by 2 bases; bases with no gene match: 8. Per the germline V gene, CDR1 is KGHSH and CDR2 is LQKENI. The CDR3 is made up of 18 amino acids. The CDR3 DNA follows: TGTGCCAGCTCACCATCGACAGGACTAGCGGGGTCCACAGATACGCAGTATTTT. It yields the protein CASSPSTGLAGSTDTQYF.

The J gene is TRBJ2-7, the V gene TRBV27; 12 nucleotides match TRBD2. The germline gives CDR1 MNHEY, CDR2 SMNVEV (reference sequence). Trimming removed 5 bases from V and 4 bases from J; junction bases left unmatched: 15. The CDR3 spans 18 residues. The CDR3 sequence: CASSQLAGGDSDFYEQYF. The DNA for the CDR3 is TGTGCCAGCAGTCAACTAGCGGGGGGCGACTCAGACTTTTACGAGCAGTACTTC.

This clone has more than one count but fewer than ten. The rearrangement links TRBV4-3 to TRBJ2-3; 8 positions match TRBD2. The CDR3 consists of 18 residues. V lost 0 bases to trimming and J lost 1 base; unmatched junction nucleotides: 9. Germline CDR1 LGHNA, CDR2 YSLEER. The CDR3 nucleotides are TGCGCCAGCAGCCAAGAAAGGCGGGGTAGCGGGGGCACAGATACGCAGTATTTT. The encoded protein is CASSQERRGSGGTDTQYF.

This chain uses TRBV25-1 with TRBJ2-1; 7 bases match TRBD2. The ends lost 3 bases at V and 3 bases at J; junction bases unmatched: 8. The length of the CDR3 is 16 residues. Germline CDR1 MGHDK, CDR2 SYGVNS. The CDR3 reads CASSETYGGNYNEQFF. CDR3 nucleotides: TGTGCCAGCAGTGAGACTTACGGGGGGAACTACAATGAGCAGTTCTTC.

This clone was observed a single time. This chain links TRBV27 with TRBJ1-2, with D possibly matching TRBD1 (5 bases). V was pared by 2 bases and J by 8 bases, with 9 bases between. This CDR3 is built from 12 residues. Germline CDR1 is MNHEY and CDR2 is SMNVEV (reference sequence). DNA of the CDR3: TGTGCCAGCAGTTTACAGGGAACCGGCTACACCTTC. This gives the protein CASSLQGTGYTF.

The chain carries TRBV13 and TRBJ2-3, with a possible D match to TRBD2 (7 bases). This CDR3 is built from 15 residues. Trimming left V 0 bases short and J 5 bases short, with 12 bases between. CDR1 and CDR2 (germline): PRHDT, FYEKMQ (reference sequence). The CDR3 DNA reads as TGTGCCAGCAGCTTAGGGGGGGGGCCGATAGATACGCAGTATTTT. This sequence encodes CASSLGGGPIDTQYF.

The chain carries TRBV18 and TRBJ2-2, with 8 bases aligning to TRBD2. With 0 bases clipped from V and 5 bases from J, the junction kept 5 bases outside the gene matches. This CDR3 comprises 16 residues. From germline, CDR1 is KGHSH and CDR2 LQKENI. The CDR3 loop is CASSPPGGAGTGELFF. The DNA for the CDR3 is TGTGCCAGCTCACCACCCGGGGGGGCCGGTACCGGGGAGCTGTTTTTT. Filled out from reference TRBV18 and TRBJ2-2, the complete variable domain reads NAGVMQNPRHLVRRRGQEARLRCSPMKGHSHVYWYRQLPEEGLKFMVYLQKENIIDESGMPKERFSAEFPKEGPSILRIQQVVRGDSAAYFCASSPPGGAGTGELFFGEGSRLTVL.

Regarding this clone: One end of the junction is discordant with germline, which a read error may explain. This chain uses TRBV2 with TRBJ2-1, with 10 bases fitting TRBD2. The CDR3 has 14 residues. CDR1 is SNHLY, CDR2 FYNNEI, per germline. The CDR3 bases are TGTGCCAGCAGTGAAGAGGCGCAGCGGGGGGGGACGATCTTC. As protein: CASSEEAQRGGTIF.

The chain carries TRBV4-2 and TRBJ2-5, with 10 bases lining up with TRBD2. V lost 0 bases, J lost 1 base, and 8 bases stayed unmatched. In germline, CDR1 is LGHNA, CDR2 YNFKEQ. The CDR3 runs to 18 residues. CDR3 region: CASSQDAQLAGLQETQYF. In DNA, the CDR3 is TGTGCCAGCAGCCAAGATGCCCAACTAGCGGGGCTCCAAGAGACCCAGTACTTC.

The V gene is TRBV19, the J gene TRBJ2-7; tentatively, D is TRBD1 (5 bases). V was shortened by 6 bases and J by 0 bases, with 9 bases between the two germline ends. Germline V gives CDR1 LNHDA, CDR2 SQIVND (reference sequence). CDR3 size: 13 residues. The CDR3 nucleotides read TGTGCCAGTAGCCCACAGGTCTCCTACGAGCAGTACTTC. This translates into CASSPQVSYEQYF.

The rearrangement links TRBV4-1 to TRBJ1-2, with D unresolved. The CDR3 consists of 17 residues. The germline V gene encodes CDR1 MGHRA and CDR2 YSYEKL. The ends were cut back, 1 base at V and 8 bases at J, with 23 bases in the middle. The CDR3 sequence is CASSQVPIGSHKRGYTF. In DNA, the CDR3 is TGCGCCAGCAGCCAAGTACCCATCGGATCCCATAAGCGGGGCTACACCTTC.

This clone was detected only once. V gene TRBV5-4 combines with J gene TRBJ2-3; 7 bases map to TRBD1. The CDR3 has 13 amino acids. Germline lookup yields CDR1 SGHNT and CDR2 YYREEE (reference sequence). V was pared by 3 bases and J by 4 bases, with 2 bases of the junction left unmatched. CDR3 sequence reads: CASSSQGADTQYF. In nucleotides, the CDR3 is TGTGCCAGCAGCTCCCAGGGGGCAGATACGCAGTATTTT.

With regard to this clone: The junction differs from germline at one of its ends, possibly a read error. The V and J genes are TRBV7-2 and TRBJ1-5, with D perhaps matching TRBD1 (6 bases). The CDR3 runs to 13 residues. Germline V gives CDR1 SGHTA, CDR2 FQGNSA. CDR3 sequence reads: CGSSLGGDQPQHF. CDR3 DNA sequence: TGTGGCAGCAGCTTAGGGGGGGATCAGCCCCAGCATTTT.

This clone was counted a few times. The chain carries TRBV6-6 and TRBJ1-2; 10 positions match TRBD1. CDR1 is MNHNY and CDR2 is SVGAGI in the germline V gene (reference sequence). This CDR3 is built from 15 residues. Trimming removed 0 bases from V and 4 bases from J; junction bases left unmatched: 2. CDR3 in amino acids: CASSYSTGGLYGYTF. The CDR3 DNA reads TGTGCCAGCAGTTACTCGACAGGGGGCCTCTATGGCTACACCTTC.

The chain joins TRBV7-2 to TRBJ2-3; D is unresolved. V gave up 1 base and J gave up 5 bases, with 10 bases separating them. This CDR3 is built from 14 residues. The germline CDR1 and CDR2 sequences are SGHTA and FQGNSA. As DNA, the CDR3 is TGTGCCAGCAGCTTAGTAGGCGGCGTAGATACGCAGTATTTT. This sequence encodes CASSLVGGVDTQYF.

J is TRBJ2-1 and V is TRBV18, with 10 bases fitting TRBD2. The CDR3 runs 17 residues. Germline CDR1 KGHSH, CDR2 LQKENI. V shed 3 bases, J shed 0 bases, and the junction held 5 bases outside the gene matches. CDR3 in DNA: TGTGCCAGCTCACCCCGGACTAGCGGAAGCTCCTACAATGAGCAGTTCTTC. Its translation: CASSPRTSGSSYNEQFF.

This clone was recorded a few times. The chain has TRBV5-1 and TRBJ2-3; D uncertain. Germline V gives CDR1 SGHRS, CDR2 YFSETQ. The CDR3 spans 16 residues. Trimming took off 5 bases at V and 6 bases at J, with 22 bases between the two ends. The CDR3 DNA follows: TGCGCCAGCAGAGTCAGTACGCTTAGAATGGAGGATACGCAGTATTTT. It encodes CASRVSTLRMEDTQYF.

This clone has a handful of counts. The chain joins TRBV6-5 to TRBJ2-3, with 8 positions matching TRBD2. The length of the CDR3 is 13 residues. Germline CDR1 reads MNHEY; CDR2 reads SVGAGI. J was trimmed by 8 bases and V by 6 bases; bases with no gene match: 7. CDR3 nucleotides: TGTGCCAGCAGCGCCCAGCTAGCGGGTACGCAGTATTTT. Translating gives CASSAQLAGTQYF.